This T cell receptor beta chain was sequenced for a study of blood T cell repertoires in COVID-19. Study members were between 18 and 89 years old and lived in some 22 US regions. Sequenced by immunoSEQ multiplex PCR; TCRdb stores in-frame clones only, minus some. The repertoire includes fewer than 250,000 clones, 75% to 85% of them detected once, and approximately 9% sits in the top ten. The germline V gene has CDR1 SQVTM and CDR2 ANQGSEA. The CDR3 spans 13 residues. The V gene lost 6 bases and the J gene lost 0 bases, with 11 bases spanning the gap. The sequence was collected from a woman in her forties or fifties with acute COVID-19. The rearrangement links TRBV29-1 to TRBJ1-1, with D possibly being TRBD1 (5 bases). Source material: PBMCs or T cells enriched from blood (not recorded which). For the CDR3, the DNA is TGCAGCGTCGCAACAGGAATGAACACTGAAGCTTTCTTT. Protein product: CSVATGMNTEAFF.